This T cell receptor beta chain appears in the sequencing data of a study of CD8 T cells in ankylosing spondylitis (dated by TCRdb to about 2017). The study in broad terms: T cell receptor beta repertoires were profiled in healthy donors and ankylosing spondylitis patients so that disease-linked TCR variants could be found. Peripheral blood samples were taken, and synovial fluid was additionally collected from ankylosing spondylitis patients. The full study cohort was made up of 20 to 25 ankylosing spondylitis patients and over 90 healthy donors.

The CDR3 runs 15 amino acids, cysteine and phenylalanine included. The kept DNA is CDR3 alone, 45 bases in frame from the first base. V was cut back by 3 bases and J by 6 bases, leaving a gap of 17 bases between them. CDR1 and CDR2, per the germline V gene (reference sequence), are LGHDT and YNNKEL. Sequencing was performed on an Illumina HiSeq 2500. Quantitative 5'-RACE with molecular barcodes was the method used to prepare the TCR beta libraries. As for the authors' bioinformatics: A new computational method based on a probabilistic model of VDJ rearrangement was used to identify disease-linked TCR variants. TCRdb passed the public sequencing reads through fastp at Q25 and MiXCR, retaining productive beta sequences. One record per CDR3 amino acid sequence lists the most common genes and DNA. The V and J calls and clone size come from TCRdb's table, not from the authors' own analysis. Within this sample are 500,000 to 550,000 distinct CDR3 sequences, with over 9.5% of them counted one time only. The leading ten clones occupy around 7% of the sample.

Here is what the overall study found, with its caveats: Blood from ankylosing spondylitis patients appeared to be characterized by a TCR beta motif made up of about 8 highly homologous amino acid variants. The disease-linked clones were reported as significantly enriched in matched synovial fluid samples from ankylosing spondylitis patients. Some motif variants were previously reported in synovial fluid and blood of reactive arthritis patients, suggesting common disease-initiation mechanisms. The disease-linked clones had a CD8+ phenotype and were found at relatively low frequencies in peripheral blood.

About this clonotype itself: Its binding antigen is unknown. Per-base qualities were not stored, and no clone one base away is much larger.

The V and J segments used are TRBV3-1 and TRBJ1-1; no D gene call is confident. The sequenced material came from blood, either unsorted or a sorted T cell fraction (not recorded which). This TCR was recovered from a male donor with ankylosing spondylitis. The bases are TGTGCCAGCAGCCAGGTTCTTGACGGCGGCCCTGAAGCTTTCTTT. This gives the protein CASSQVLDGGPEAFF.